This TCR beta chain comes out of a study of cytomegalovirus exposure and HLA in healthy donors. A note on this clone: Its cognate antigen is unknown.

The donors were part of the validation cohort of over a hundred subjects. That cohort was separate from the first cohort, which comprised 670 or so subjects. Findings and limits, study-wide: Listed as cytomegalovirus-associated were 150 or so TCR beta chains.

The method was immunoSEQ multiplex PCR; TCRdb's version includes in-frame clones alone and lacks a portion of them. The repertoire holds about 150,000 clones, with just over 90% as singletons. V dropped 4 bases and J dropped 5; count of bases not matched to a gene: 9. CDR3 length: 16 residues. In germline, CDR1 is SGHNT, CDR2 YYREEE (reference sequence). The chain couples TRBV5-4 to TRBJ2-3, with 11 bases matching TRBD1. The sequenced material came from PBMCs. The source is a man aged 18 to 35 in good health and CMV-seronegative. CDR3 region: CASSLLDRGPGDTQYF. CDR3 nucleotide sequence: TGTGCCAGCAGCCTGCTGGACAGGGGGCCGGGAGATACGCAGTATTTT.